The 27 T cell receptor beta chains below were found in one sample sequenced in a study of cytomegalovirus exposure and HLA in healthy donors. It was with 60 Vbeta and 13 Jbeta primers that the PCR ran. Produced via immunoSEQ multiplex PCR; TCRdb's table is partial and in-frame only. Here the sample spans about 120,000 clones, about 72% being singletons. The specimen sequenced was PBMCs. These TCRs come from a man between 50 and 59 years old in good health and CMV-seropositive.

The chain uses TRBV19 and TRBJ2-7; D might be TRBD1 (6 bases). The CDR3 length is 15 residues. CDR1 is LNHDA and CDR2 is SQIVND in the germline V gene (reference sequence). V shed 2 bases and J shed 5 bases, with 16 bases lying between them. DNA of the CDR3: TGTGCCAGTAGTATATCTCACCGGGACATTAACGAGCAGTACTTC. Translating gives CASSISHRDINEQYF.

The rearrangement joins TRBV5-1 to TRBJ2-7; TRBD1 matches 8 bases. CDR1 and CDR2 (germline): SGHRS, YFSETQ. This CDR3 is 13 amino acids long. The V segment lost 4 bases and the J segment 5 bases; nucleotides outside the gene matches: 5. The CDR3 region has the DNA TGCGCCAGCAGCCGGGGACAGGCCGACGAGCAGTACTTC. It specifies CASSRGQADEQYF.

The chain uses TRBV2 and TRBJ2-1; 7 nucleotides agree with TRBD1. The germline CDR1 and CDR2 sequences are SNHLY and FYNNEI. CDR3 length: 15 residues. The J segment lost 4 bases and the V segment lost 6 bases, leaving 9 bases of the junction unmatched. The chain's CDR3 is CASSKGQTTYNEQFF. Written as DNA, the CDR3 is TGTGCCAGCAGCAAGGGACAGACTACTTACAATGAGCAGTTCTTC.

This chain joins TRBV20-1 and TRBJ1-2, with D perhaps TRBD1 (5 bases). The CDR3 has 11 residues. Trimming left V 5 bases short and J 7 bases short, with 11 bases between. The germline gives CDR1 DFQATT, CDR2 SNEGSKA (reference sequence). CDR3 sequence reads: CSAPQDPGYTF. The CDR3 region has the DNA TGCAGTGCTCCACAGGATCCTGGCTACACCTTC.

Here the CDR3 DNA reads TGTGCCAGCAGCCTCCTAGTAGCCGGGGAGCTGTTTTTT. This translates into CASSLLVAGELFF. The chain is built from TRBV6-6 and TRBJ2-2; D gene uncertain. The length of the CDR3 is 13 residues. Trimming removed 6 bases at V and 6 bases at J, with 11 bases between. Germline values: CDR1 MNHNY, CDR2 SVGAGI (reference sequence).

This rearrangement joins TRBV4-3 to TRBJ2-7; a weak D match, TRBD2 (7 bases). CDR3 length: 15 residues. Looked up from germline, CDR1 is LGHNA and CDR2 is YSLEER. Trimming stripped 4 bases from V and 7 bases from J, with 20 bases between. CDR3 protein: CASSLGGTGGGEQYF. The DNA of the CDR3 is TGCGCCAGCAGCCTGGGGGGAACGGGGGGCGGGGAGCAGTACTTC.

This chain joins TRBV7-2 and TRBJ2-7; D is unclear. Trimming removed 0 bases at V and 1 base at J, with 7 bases between. The length of the CDR3 is 14 residues. Germline V gene data show CDR1 as SGHTA and CDR2 as FQGNSA. In DNA form, the CDR3 reads TGTGCCAGCAGCTTAGCAGGCAGGTCCTACGAGCAGTACTTC. Amino acids: CASSLAGRSYEQYF. The entire variable domain, with the rest obtained from reference TRBV7-2 and TRBJ2-7, is as follows: GAGVSQSPSNKVTEKGKDVELRCDPISGHTALYWYRQSLGQGLEFLIYFQGNSAPDKSGLPSDRFSAERTGGSVSTLTIQRTQQEDSAVYLCASSLAGRSYEQYFGPGTRLTVT.

The genes are TRBV6-1 and TRBJ1-5, with D possibly being TRBD1 (6 bases). Trimming took off 6 bases at V and 4 bases at J, with 16 bases between the two ends. This CDR3 is 15 amino acids long. Germline CDR1 reads MNHNS; CDR2 reads SASEGT. The CDR3 here is CASSPQGRGNQPQHF. CDR3 sequence (DNA): TGTGCCAGCAGCCCACAGGGAAGAGGTAATCAGCCCCAGCATTTT.

This chain connects TRBV28 to TRBJ1-2, with TRBD1 matching over 8 bases. The CDR3 is 14 amino acids. V dropped 5 bases and J dropped 8; count of bases not matched to a gene: 10. Per germline, CDR1 MDHEN and CDR2 SYDVKM. CDR3 loop: CASSLDRVEVGYTF. CDR3 DNA: TGTGCCAGCAGTCTGGACAGGGTCGAGGTCGGCTACACCTTC.

V gene TRBV30 combines with J gene TRBJ2-7; a possible D gene is TRBD2 (6 bases). Trimming pared 0 bases from V and 3 bases from J, leaving 12 bases between. The CDR3 is 14 residues long. Germline V gives CDR1 GTSNPN, CDR2 SVGIG (reference sequence). The DNA of the CDR3 is TGTGCCTGGAGTGTAGCGGGCCTCTACTACGAGCAGTACTTC. This translates into CAWSVAGLYYEQYF.

This chain links TRBV7-9 with TRBJ2-5; no definite D call. The CDR3 extends over 14 amino acids. Germline CDR1 reads SEHNR; CDR2 reads FQNEAQ (reference sequence). V dropped 1 base and J dropped 2 bases, with 8 bases sitting between them. DNA for the CDR3: TGTGCCAGCAGCTTAGGGCAGTTACAAGAGACCCAGTACTTC. Translated: CASSLGQLQETQYF.

CDR3 sequence: CASSRRDRRVTEAFF. Written as DNA, the CDR3 is TGTGCCAGCAGCCGCCGGGACAGGCGCGTCACTGAAGCTTTCTTT. This chain connects TRBV6-5 to TRBJ1-1, with TRBD1 matching 8 bases. J lost 4 bases, V lost 6 bases, and 10 bases had no gene match. The CDR3 loop spans 15 amino acids. CDR1 is MNHEY, CDR2 SVGAGI, per germline.

The V and J genes are TRBV7-2 and TRBJ2-7, with D unclear. The CDR3 has 14 residues. V was clipped by 3 bases and J by 2 bases, with 11 bases between them. Germline V CDR1 and CDR2: SGHTA, FQGNSA. DNA of the CDR3: TGTGCCAGCAGCTTGAACTCCCCCCCCTACGAGCAGTACTTC. Its protein is CASSLNSPPYEQYF.

CDR3: CASSEVAANTGELFF. CDR3 bases: TGTGCCAGCAGTGAAGTAGCGGCGAACACCGGGGAGCTGTTTTTT. J is TRBJ2-2 and V is TRBV6-1; weak D call: TRBD2 (6 bases). The V end was cut by 1 base, the J end by 0 bases, with 6 bases between. In germline, CDR1 is MNHNS, CDR2 SASEGT. The CDR3 spans 15 residues.

The rearrangement uses TRBV27 and TRBJ1-2; possibly TRBD1 for D (5 bases). CDR1 is MNHEY, CDR2 SMNVEV, per germline (reference sequence). The CDR3 has 13 residues. Trimming stripped 5 bases from V and 7 bases from J, with 14 bases between. The CDR3 coding sequence is TGTGCCAGCAGTACGGGGGTTCCCGGTGGCTACACCTTC. This sequence encodes CASSTGVPGGYTF.

This clone has more than one count but fewer than ten. Here the CDR3 DNA reads TGTGCCAGCAGTGGGGGGATACAGGGATTTTTCGGGCCCTCCAAGTTCTTC. This encodes CASSGGIQGFFGPSKFF. V is TRBV6-1 and J is TRBJ2-1; D might be TRBD1 (6 bases). Trimming took 4 bases from V and 14 from J, leaving 30 bases between them. The CDR3 totals 17 residues. Germline CDR1 MNHNS, CDR2 SASEGT.

In its sample, this clone was seen once. The rearrangement uses TRBV6-5 and TRBJ2-1, with 7 bases identical to TRBD2. J gave up 14 bases and V 6 bases, and 7 bases lay outside the gene matches. CDR3 length: 11 amino acids. From germline, CDR1 is MNHEY and CDR2 SVGAGI. CDR3 sequence reads: CASRGDYAEFF. The CDR3 region has the DNA TGTGCCAGCAGGGGGGACTACGCAGAGTTCTTC.

The rearrangement joins TRBV19 to TRBJ1-1; weak D call: TRBD1 (5 bases). The germline V gene encodes CDR1 LNHDA and CDR2 SQIVND (reference sequence). This CDR3 comprises 15 residues. Trimming took off 6 bases at V and 0 bases at J, with 14 bases between the two ends. The CDR3 spells CASRRQGDMNTEAFF. The CDR3 region has the DNA TGTGCCAGTAGAAGGCAGGGCGACATGAACACTGAAGCTTTCTTT.

The chain couples TRBV12-5 to TRBJ1-1; D gene unclear. The CDR3 is made up of 13 amino acids. The germline V and J ends were trimmed by 1 base and 5 bases, with 8 bases remaining between them. Germline loops: CDR1 LGHNT, CDR2 FRNRAP. The CDR3 DNA sequence: TGTGCTAGTGGTTTGGACGGGGAGACTGAAGCTTTCTTT. Its protein product is CASGLDGETEAFF.

The V call is TRBV18, the J call TRBJ1-1, with 8 bases fitting TRBD1. The junction had 4 bases not matched to a gene; V was cut back by 4 bases and J by 0 bases. CDR1 is KGHSH, CDR2 LQKENI, per germline. The length of the CDR3 is 15 residues. CDR3 coding DNA: TGTGCCAGCTCACTGGGGACAGGCGTGAACACTGAAGCTTTCTTT. It is translated as CASSLGTGVNTEAFF.

The chain uses TRBV4-3 and TRBJ2-1; 12 nucleotides agree with TRBD2. Trimming cost V 0 bases and J 1 base; bases outside gene matches: 7. The germline CDR1 and CDR2 sequences are LGHNA and YSLEER. The CDR3 runs to 19 residues. CDR3 in DNA: TGCGCCAGCAGCCAAGAGTACGCTAGCGGGAGGGCTTCCTACAATGAGCAGTTCTTC. Translating gives CASSQEYASGRASYNEQFF.

V and J are TRBV6-1 and TRBJ1-1, with a weak D call TRBD1 (6 bases). This CDR3 spans 14 amino acids. From germline, CDR1 is MNHNS and CDR2 SASEGT. Trimming removed 8 bases from V and 5 bases from J, with 18 bases in between. The CDR3 sequence: CASYQLQGGTEAFF. In DNA, the CDR3 is TGTGCCAGCTACCAGTTACAGGGCGGGACTGAAGCTTTCTTT.

The chain links TRBV28 to TRBJ1-1, with D perhaps matching TRBD1 (5 bases). This CDR3 region has 15 residues. Germline V gene sequence: CDR1 MDHEN, CDR2 SYDVKM. Trimming stripped 0 bases from V and 2 bases from J, with 10 bases between. The CDR3: CASSLWETDNTEAFF. Here the CDR3 DNA reads TGTGCCAGCAGTTTATGGGAGACAGATAACACTGAAGCTTTCTTT.

The CDR3 loop reads CASSNSLAAGEQFF. Written as DNA, the CDR3 is TGTGCCAGTAGTAACTCTCTAGCGGCGGGTGAGCAGTTCTTC. The genes are TRBV19 and TRBJ2-1; TRBD2 aligns across 7 bases. This CDR3 has 14 amino acids. V trimming: 4 bases; J trimming: 9 bases; junction bases outside the gene matches: 9. The germline CDR1 and CDR2 sequences are LNHDA and SQIVND (reference sequence).

DNA for the CDR3: TGCAGCGTTGCCTACAGGGTGGCTGAAGCTTTCTTT. This codes for CSVAYRVAEAFF. The gene calls are TRBV29-1 and TRBJ1-1, with D possibly TRBD1 on 6 matching bases. CDR3 length: 12 amino acids. V was trimmed by 4 bases and J by 6 bases, leaving 12 bases between them. Germline assignment: CDR1 SQVTM and CDR2 ANQGSEA.

The genes are TRBV5-1 and TRBJ2-5; 7 bases agree with TRBD2. Germline loops: CDR1 SGHRS, CDR2 YFSETQ. V was clipped by 1 base and J by 5 bases; unmatched bases: 8. The CDR3 totals 15 residues. CDR3 nucleotide sequence: TGCGCCAGCAGCTTGCTAGCGGCGGTCGGGGAGACCCAGTACTTC. Translated, it gives CASSLLAAVGETQYF.

This clone was picked up one time. This rearrangement joins TRBV14 to TRBJ1-5, with D possibly TRBD1 on 5 matching bases. Trimming pared 5 bases from V and 4 bases from J, leaving 9 bases between. Germline V gives CDR1 SGHDN, CDR2 FVKESK. The length of the CDR3 is 13 residues. This CDR3 reads CASSSQGNQPQHF. In DNA, the CDR3 is TGTGCCAGCAGCAGCCAGGGAAATCAGCCCCAGCATTTT.